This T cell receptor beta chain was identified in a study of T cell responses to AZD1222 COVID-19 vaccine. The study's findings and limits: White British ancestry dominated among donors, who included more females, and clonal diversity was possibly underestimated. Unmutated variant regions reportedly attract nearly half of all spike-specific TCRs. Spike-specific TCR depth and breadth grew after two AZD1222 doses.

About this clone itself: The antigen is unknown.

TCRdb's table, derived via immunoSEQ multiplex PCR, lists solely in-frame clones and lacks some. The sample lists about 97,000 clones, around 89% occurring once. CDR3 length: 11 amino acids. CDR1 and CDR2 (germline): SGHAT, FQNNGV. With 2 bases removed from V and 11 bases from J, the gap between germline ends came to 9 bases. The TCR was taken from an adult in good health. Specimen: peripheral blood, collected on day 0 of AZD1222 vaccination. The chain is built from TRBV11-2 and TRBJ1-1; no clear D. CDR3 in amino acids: CASSLSRGAFF. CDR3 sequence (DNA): TGTGCCAGCAGCTTATCCCGTGGGGCTTTCTTT.